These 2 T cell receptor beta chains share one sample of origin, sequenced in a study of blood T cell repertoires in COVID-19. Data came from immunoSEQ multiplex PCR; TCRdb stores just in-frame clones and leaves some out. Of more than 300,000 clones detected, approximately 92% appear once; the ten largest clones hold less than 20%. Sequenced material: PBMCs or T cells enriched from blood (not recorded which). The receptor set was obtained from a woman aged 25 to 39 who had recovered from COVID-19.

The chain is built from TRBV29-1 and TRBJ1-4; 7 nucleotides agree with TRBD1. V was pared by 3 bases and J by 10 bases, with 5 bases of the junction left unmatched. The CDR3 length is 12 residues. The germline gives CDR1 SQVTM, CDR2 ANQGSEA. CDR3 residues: CSVDQGVGKLFF. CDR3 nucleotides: TGCAGCGTTGATCAGGGGGTCGGAAAACTGTTTTTT.

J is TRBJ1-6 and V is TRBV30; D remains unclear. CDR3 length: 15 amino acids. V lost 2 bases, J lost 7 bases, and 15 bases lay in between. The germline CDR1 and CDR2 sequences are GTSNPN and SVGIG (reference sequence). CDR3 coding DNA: TGTGCCTGGAGTTATAATGACGGAGGAAATTCACCCCTCCACTTT. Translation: CAWSYNDGGNSPLHF. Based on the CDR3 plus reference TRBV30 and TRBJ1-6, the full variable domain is SQTIHQWPATLVQPVGSPLSLECTVEGTSNPNLYWYRQAAGRGLQLLFYSVGIGQISSEVPQNLSASRPQDRQFILSSKKLLLSDSGFYLCAWSYNDGGNSPLHFGNGTRLTVT.